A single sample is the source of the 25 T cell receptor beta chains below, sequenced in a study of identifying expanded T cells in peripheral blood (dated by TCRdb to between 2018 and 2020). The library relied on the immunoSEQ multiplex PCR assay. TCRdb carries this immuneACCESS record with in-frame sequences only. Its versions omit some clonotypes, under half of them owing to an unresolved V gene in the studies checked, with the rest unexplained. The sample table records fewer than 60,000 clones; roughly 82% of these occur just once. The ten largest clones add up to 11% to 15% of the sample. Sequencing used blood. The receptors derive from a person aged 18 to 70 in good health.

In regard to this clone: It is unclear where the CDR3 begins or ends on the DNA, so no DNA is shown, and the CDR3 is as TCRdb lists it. CDR3 residues: CASSTSAGYTF. V usage is TRBV19 and J usage is TRBJ1-2. The CDR3 spans 11 amino acids, including both terminal residues. Germline lookup yields CDR1 LNHDA and CDR2 SQIVND (reference sequence).

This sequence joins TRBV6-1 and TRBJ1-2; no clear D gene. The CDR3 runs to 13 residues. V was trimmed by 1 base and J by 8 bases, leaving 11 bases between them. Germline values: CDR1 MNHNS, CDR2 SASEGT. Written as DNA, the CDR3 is TGTGCCAGCAGTGAAGGGACCCTGGGGGGCTACACCTTC. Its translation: CASSEGTLGGYTF.

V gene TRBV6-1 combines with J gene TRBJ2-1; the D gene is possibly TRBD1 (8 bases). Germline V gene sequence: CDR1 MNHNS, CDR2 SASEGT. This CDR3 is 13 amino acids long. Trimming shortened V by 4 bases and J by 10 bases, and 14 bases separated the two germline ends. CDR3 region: CASSGTGRDEQFF. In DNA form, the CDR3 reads TGTGCCAGCAGTGGGACAGGGAGGGACGAGCAGTTCTTC.

In nucleotides, the CDR3 is TGTGCTGCGGCCGCGGAACTAGCGGGAGGGCCAAGGACCGGGGAGCTGTTTTTT. It is translated as CAAAAELAGGPRTGELFF. J is TRBJ2-2 and V is TRBV2, with 13 bases that match TRBD2. The CDR3 has 18 amino acids. Germline-derived CDR1 and CDR2 are SNHLY and FYNNEI.

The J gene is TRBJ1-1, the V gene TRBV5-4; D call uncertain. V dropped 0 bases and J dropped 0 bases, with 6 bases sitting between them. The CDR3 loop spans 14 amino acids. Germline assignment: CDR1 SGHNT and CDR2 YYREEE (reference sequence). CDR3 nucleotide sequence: TGTGCCAGCAGCTTGGAAGGGTTGAACACTGAAGCTTTCTTT. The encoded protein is CASSLEGLNTEAFF. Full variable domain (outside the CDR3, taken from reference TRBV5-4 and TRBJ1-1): ETGVTQSPTHLIKTRGQQVTLRCSSQSGHNTVSWYQQALGQGPQFIFQYYREEENGRGNFPPRFSGLQFPNYSSELNVNALELDDSALYLCASSLEGLNTEAFFGQGTRLTVV.

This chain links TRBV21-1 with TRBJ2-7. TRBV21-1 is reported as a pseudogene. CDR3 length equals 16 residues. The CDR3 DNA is TGTGCCAGCAGCACGGGCGGCAGAGACTTAACCTACGAGCAGTACGTC. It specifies CASSTGGRDLTYEQYV.

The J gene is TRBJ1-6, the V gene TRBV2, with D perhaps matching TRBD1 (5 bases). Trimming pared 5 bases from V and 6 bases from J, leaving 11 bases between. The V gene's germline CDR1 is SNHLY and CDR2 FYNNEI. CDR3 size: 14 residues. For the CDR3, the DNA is TGTGCCAGCAGTTCCCTGGGGACTAATTCACCCCTCCACTTT. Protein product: CASSSLGTNSPLHF.

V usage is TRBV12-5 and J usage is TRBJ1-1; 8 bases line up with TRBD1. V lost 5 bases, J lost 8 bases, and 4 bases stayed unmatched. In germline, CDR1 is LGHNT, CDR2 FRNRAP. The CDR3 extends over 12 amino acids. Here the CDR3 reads CASGLGQGEAFF. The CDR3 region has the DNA TGTGCTAGTGGTCTCGGACAGGGCGAAGCTTTCTTT.

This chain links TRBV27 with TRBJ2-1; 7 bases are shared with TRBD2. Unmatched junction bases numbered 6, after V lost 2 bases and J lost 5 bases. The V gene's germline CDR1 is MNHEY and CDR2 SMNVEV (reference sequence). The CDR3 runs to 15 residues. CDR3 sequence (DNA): TGTGCCAGCAGTTTAGCGGGAGAGAGACACAATGAGCAGTTCTTC. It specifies CASSLAGERHNEQFF.

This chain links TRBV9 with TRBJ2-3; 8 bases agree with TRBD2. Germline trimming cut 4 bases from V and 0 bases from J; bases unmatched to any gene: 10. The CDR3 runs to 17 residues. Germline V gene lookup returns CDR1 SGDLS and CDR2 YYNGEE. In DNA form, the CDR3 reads TGTGCCAGCAGCATGGACGCGGGGGGCTCTAGCACAGATACGCAGTATTTT. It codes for CASSMDAGGSSTDTQYF.

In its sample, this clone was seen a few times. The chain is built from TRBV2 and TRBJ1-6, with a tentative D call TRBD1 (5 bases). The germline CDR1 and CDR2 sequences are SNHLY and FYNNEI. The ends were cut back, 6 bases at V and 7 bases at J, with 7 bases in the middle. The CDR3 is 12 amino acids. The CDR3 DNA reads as TGTGCCAGCAGACAGGAGAATTCACCCCTCCACTTT. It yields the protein CASRQENSPLHF. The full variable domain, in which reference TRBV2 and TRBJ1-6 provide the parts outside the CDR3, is EPEVTQTPSHQVTQMGQEVILRCVPISNHLYFYWYRQILGQKVEFLVSFYNNEISEKSEIFDDQFSVERPDGSNFTLKIRSTKLEDSAMYFCASRQENSPLHFGNGTRLTVT.

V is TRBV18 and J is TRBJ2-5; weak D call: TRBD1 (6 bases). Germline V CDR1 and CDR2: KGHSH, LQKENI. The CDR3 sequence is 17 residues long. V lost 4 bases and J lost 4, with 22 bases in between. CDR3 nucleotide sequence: TGTGCCAGCTCACGCGAGCTAACAGGGAAAGTGCGAGAGACCCAGTACTTC. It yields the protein CASSRELTGKVRETQYF.

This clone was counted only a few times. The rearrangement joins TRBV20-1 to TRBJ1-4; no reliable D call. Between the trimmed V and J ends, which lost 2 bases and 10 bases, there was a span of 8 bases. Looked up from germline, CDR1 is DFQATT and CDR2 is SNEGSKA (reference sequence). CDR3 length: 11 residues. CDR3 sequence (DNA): TGCAGTGCTAGAACGGGCCGAAAACTGTTTTTT. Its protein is CSARTGRKLFF.

CDR3 residues: CASSLAGIGQYF. The DNA of the CDR3 is TGTGCCAGCAGCTTAGCAGGGATAGGGCAGTACTTC. The chain recombines TRBV11-2 with TRBJ2-7, with a weak D call TRBD1 (5 bases). The CDR3 runs 12 residues. CDR1 and CDR2 from the germline V gene are SGHAT and FQNNGV. V lost 1 base to trimming and J lost 9 bases, with 10 bases between them.

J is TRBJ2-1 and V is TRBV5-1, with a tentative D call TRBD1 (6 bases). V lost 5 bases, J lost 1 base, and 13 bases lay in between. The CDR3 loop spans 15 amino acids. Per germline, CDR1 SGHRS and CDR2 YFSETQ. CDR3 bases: TGCGCCAGCAGTGTGGACAGCGGTTCCTACAATGAGCAGTTCTTC. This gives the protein CASSVDSGSYNEQFF.

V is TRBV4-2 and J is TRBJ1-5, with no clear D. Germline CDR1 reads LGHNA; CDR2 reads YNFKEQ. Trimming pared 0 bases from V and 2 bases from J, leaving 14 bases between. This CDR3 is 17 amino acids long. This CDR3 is CASSQEGPTWGNQPQHF. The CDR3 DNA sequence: TGTGCCAGCAGCCAAGAAGGGCCTACTTGGGGCAATCAGCCCCAGCATTTT.

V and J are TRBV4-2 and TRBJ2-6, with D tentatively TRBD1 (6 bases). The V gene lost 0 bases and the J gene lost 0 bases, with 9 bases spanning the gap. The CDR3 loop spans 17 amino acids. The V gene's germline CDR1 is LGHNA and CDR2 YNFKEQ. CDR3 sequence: CASSQEGGSSGANVLTF. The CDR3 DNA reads TGTGCCAGCAGCCAAGAAGGGGGTAGCTCTGGGGCCAACGTCCTGACTTTC.

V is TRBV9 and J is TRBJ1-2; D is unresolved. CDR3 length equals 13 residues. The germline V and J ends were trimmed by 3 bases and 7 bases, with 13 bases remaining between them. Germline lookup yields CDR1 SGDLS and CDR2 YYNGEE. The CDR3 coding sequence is TGTGCCAGCAGCGCGGAGGTGGCGGCTGGCTACACCTTC. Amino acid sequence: CASSAEVAAGYTF.

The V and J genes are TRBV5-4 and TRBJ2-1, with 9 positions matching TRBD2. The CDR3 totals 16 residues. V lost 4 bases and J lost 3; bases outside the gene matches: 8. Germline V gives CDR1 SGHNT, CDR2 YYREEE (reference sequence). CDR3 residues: CASSQETSGHYNEQFF. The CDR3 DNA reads TGTGCCAGCAGCCAAGAGACTAGCGGTCACTACAATGAGCAGTTCTTC. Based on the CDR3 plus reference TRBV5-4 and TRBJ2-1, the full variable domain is ETGVTQSPTHLIKTRGQQVTLRCSSQSGHNTVSWYQQALGQGPQFIFQYYREEENGRGNFPPRFSGLQFPNYSSELNVNALELDDSALYLCASSQETSGHYNEQFFGPGTRLTVL.

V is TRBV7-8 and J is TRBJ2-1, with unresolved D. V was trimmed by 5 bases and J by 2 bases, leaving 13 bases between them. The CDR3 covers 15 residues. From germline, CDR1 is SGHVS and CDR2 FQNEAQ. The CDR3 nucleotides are TGTGCCAGCAGCCCATCCTCCAACACCTACAATGAGCAGTTCTTC. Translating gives CASSPSSNTYNEQFF.

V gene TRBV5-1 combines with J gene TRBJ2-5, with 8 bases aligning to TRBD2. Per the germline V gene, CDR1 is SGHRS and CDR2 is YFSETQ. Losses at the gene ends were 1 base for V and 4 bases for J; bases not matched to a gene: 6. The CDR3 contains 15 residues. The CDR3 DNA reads TGCGCCAGCAGCTTGTCTTCTACTAGCGGAGAGACCCAGTACTTC. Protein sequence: CASSLSSTSGETQYF.

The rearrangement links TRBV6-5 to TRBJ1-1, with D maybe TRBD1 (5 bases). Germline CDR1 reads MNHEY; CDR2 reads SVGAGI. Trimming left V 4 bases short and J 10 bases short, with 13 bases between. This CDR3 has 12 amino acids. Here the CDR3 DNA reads TGTGCCAGCAGTTCCTCGGGGGTGCCAGCTTTCTTT. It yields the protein CASSSSGVPAFF.

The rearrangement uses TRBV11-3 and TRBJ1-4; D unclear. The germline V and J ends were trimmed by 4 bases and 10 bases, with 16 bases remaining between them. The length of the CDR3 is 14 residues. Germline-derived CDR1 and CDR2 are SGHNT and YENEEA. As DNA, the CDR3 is TGTGCCAGCAGCTCGGACGGCCAGTTCGGAAAACTGTTTTTT. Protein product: CASSSDGQFGKLFF. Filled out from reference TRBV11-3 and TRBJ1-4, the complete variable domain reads EAGVVQSPRYKIIEKKQPVAFWCNPISGHNTLYWYLQNLGQGPELLIRYENEEAVDDSQLPKDRFSAERLKGVDSTLKIQPAELGDSAVYLCASSSDGQFGKLFFGSGTQLSVL.

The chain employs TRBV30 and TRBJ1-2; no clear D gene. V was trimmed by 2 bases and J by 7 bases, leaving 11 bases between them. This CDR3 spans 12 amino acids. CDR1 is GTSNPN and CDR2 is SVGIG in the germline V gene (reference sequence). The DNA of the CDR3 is TGTGCCTGGAGTTACGGAATGGGTGGCTACACCTTC. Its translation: CAWSYGMGGYTF.

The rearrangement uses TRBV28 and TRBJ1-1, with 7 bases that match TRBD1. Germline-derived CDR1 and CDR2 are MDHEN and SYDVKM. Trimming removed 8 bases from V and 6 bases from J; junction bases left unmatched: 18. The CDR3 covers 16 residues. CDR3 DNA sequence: TGTGCCAGCCGGGGACAGTCTCCTACCTTAAGGTCTGAAGCTTTCTTT. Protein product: CASRGQSPTLRSEAFF.